This TCR beta chain appears in the sequencing data of a study of OX40 agonist ivuxolimab in advanced cancers. Study background: Ivuxolimab was administered intravenously to patients at 0.01 to 10 mg/kg every 2 weeks. Regarding the study as a whole: The antigen specificity of the peripheral T cells (those that were expanded) was not determined. The average count of expanded clones was higher among CD8+ T cells than among CD4+.

With respect to this clone: The target antigen is unknown.

The assay was immunoSEQ multiplex PCR, and TCRdb's table has in-frame clones only and misses some. The sample consists of 55,000 to 90,000 clones, around nine tenths of them appearing once. Germline V CDR1 and CDR2: SNHLY, FYNNEI. CDR3 length equals 14 residues. V lost 1 base and J 6 bases, leaving 11 bases between the germline ends. The source is an adult with an advanced solid tumor such as melanoma, head and neck, liver or kidney cancer. The V and J genes are TRBV2 and TRBJ2-3, with a weak D call TRBD2 (5 bases). The input for sequencing was CD4+ or CD8+ T cells sorted from blood, taken in a trial of the OX40 agonist ivuxolimab. This CDR3 is CASSEGTGWDTQYF. In nucleotides, the CDR3 is TGTGCCAGCAGTGAAGGGACGGGGTGGGATACGCAGTATTTT.